This TCR beta chain was profiled in a study of OX40 agonist ivuxolimab in advanced cancers. The overall study: Dose-escalation cases comprised hepatocellular carcinoma, melanoma, renal cell or head and neck cancer. Among those treated, three patients had partial responses, one with hepatocellular carcinoma and two with cutaneous melanoma. Study-level findings and limits: Expansion of clones was among the lowest in partial responders at 0.1-3.0 mg/kg.

Trimming stripped 6 bases from V and 4 bases from J, with 7 bases between. Looked up from germline, CDR1 is MDHEN and CDR2 is SYDVKM. The CDR3 is 11 residues long. Regarding this clone: Its antigen is still unknown.

Method: immunoSEQ multiplex PCR; TCRdb's copy keeps in-frame clones and lacks some. Among roughly 140,000 clones, approximately 94% were seen once, and the ten largest hold about 0.3%. This TCR was recovered from an adult with an advanced solid tumor such as melanoma, head and neck, liver or kidney cancer. Sequencing used CD4+ or CD8+ T cells sorted from blood, obtained in a trial of the OX40 agonist ivuxolimab. V gene TRBV28 combines with J gene TRBJ2-7; no firm D call. CDR3 in DNA: TGTGCCAGCAGGATTAGATACGAGCAGTACTTC. Translating gives CASRIRYEQYF.